This entry lists 12 T cell receptor beta chains sequenced from one sample in a study of CD8 T cells in Susac syndrome. RNA, at about 0.45 to 1 ug, was reverse transcribed with random hexamers. MiXCR, run by TCRdb on the immunoSEQ multiplex PCR reads, gives a single entry per CDR3 protein. The sample has under 80,000 distinct CDR3 sequences, approximately 94% seen once. What was sequenced was CD8+ T cells from PBMCs. These TCRs come from a human donor with multiple sclerosis.

The chain is built from TRBV5-4 and TRBJ2-5; D remains unclear. Germline V gene sequence: CDR1 SGHNT, CDR2 YYREEE (reference sequence). The CDR3 contains 14 residues. V shed 3 bases and J shed 2 bases, with 11 bases lying between them. CDR3 nucleotide sequence: TGTGCCAGCAGCTCGGCTTTGGCACAAGAGACCCAGTACTTC. Amino acids: CASSSALAQETQYF.

The chain links TRBV7-2 to TRBJ2-7; 12 positions agree with TRBD2. Germline assignment: CDR1 SGHTA and CDR2 FQGNSA. J gave up 1 base and V 5 bases, and 6 bases lay outside the gene matches. The CDR3 is made up of 16 amino acids. The CDR3 sequence is CASSTRTSGNSYEQYF. CDR3 bases: TGTGCCAGCAGCACGCGGACTAGCGGGAATTCCTACGAGCAGTACTTC.

The chain links TRBV7-8 to TRBJ1-2; possible D gene TRBD1, 5 bases. CDR3 length: 14 residues. Germline V gene sequence: CDR1 SGHVS, CDR2 FQNEAQ. The V and J ends lost 1 base and 10 bases respectively, with 16 bases between them. CDR3 protein: CASSLGGAESTYTF. For the CDR3, the DNA is TGTGCCAGCAGCTTAGGGGGCGCCGAGTCGACCTACACCTTC.

This chain joins TRBV12-3 or TRBV12-4 and TRBJ1-3, with D unclear. V shed 3 bases and J shed 0 bases, with 6 bases lying between them. The CDR3 sequence is 14 residues long. The CDR3 here is CASSFDASGNTIYF. CDR3 in DNA: TGTGCCAGCAGTTTCGACGCCTCTGGAAACACCATATATTTT.

This chain connects TRBV6-1 to TRBJ2-7; 7 positions match TRBD1. V dropped 6 bases and J dropped 1; count of bases not matched to a gene: 12. Germline assignment: CDR1 MNHNS and CDR2 SASEGT. The CDR3 runs 16 residues. This chain's CDR3 is CASRTGHRDPSYEQYF. CDR3 nucleotides: TGTGCCAGCAGGACAGGGCACCGGGACCCATCCTACGAGCAGTACTTC.

The genes are TRBV2 and TRBJ2-7, with 11 bases that match TRBD2. With 3 bases clipped from V and 2 bases from J, the junction kept 0 bases outside the gene matches. CDR1 SNHLY and CDR2 FYNNEI come from the germline V gene. This CDR3 has 14 amino acids. The CDR3 loop is CASSETSGAYEQYF. In DNA, the CDR3 is TGTGCCAGCAGTGAGACTAGCGGGGCCTACGAGCAGTACTTC.

The chain joins TRBV29-1 to TRBJ2-6; 10 bases match TRBD2. CDR1 and CDR2 (germline): SQVTM, ANQGSEA. With 7 bases clipped from V and 0 bases from J, the junction kept 6 bases outside the gene matches. The CDR3 covers 16 residues. The CDR3 bases are TGCAGCGCCCTAGCGGGGGTTTTCTCTGGGGCCAACGTCCTGACTTTC. Translating gives CSALAGVFSGANVLTF.

V and J are TRBV19 and TRBJ1-1; D gene ambiguous. In germline, CDR1 is LNHDA, CDR2 SQIVND (reference sequence). CDR3 length equals 15 residues. The V end was cut by 4 bases, the J end by 1 base, with 13 bases between. In nucleotides, the CDR3 is TGTGCCAGTAGTACGTTGACCGGAAGGAACACTGAAGCTTTCTTT. This encodes CASSTLTGRNTEAFF.

The chain joins TRBV7-2 to TRBJ2-3; 11 bases are shared with TRBD2. V shed 5 bases and J 4 bases; nucleotides not matched to a gene: 17. The CDR3 contains 19 residues. Germline CDR1 SGHTA, CDR2 FQGNSA. The CDR3 loop reads CASSPRGGLAGGRADTQYF. CDR3 nucleotides: TGTGCCAGCAGCCCTCGGGGCGGACTAGCGGGCGGTAGGGCAGATACGCAGTATTTT.

This chain uses TRBV5-1 with TRBJ2-7; a weak D match, TRBD1 (6 bases). V dropped 4 bases and J dropped 0 bases, with 11 bases sitting between them. The CDR3 is made up of 14 amino acids. CDR1 is SGHRS, CDR2 YFSETQ, per germline. The CDR3 sequence is CASSPRTDSYEQYF. The CDR3, as DNA: TGCGCCAGCAGCCCTCGGACAGACTCCTACGAGCAGTACTTC.

The rearrangement joins TRBV9 to TRBJ2-2; D gene ambiguous. The V end lost 4 bases, the J end lost 7 bases, and 20 bases lay between the germline ends. This CDR3 has 16 residues. The germline CDR1 and CDR2 sequences are SGDLS and YYNGEE. DNA of the CDR3: TGTGCCAGCAGCCCACGTGGGAAGGGCCTCGGCGGGGAGCTGTTTTTT. Protein product: CASSPRGKGLGGELFF.

The V and J genes are TRBV11-2 and TRBJ2-7; possible D gene TRBD2, 5 bases. Deletions cut 1 base from V and 0 bases from J, with 13 bases between. In germline, CDR1 is SGHAT, CDR2 FQNNGV. The CDR3 spans 16 residues. CDR3 in amino acids: CASSLAGGRGSYEQYF. CDR3 coding DNA: TGTGCCAGCAGCTTAGCGGGCGGGCGTGGCTCCTACGAGCAGTACTTC.